Listed below are T cell receptor beta chains from one sample, sequenced in a study of CD8 T cells in Susac syndrome. TCRdb reanalysed the immunoSEQ multiplex PCR reads using MiXCR and keeps one entry per CDR3 protein. The data contain around 140,000 distinct CDR3 sequences, over 80% of them seen just once; the ten biggest clones take up 0.45% to 0.6%. The sample was CD8+ T cells from PBMCs. These receptors were obtained from a human donor with multiple sclerosis. The CDR3 runs from the conserved cysteine through the conserved F or W. D genes are given only for firm matches. A clone size is listed for some rows: how often the clone was seen (once, few, many), or a class if it is expanded.

J: TRBJ2-3; size: NA; V: TRBV12-3/TRBV12-4; D: TRBD2; CDR3: CASNGLAGDTQYF; DNA: TGTGCCAGCAACGGACTAGCGGGAGATACGCAGTATTTT
J: TRBJ2-1; size: NA; V: TRBV5-1; D: NA; CDR3: CASSLADGGLDNEQFF; DNA: TGCGCCAGCAGCTTGGCCGATGGAGGGTTGGACAATGAGCAGTTCTTC
J: TRBJ2-1; size: NA; V: TRBV29-1; D: NA; CDR3: CSVASGLSSYNEQFF; DNA: TGCAGCGTTGCGTCGGGGCTCAGCTCCTACAATGAGCAGTTCTTC
J: TRBJ1-5; size: NA; V: TRBV4-1; D: NA; CDR3: CASSQVVRSNQPQHF; DNA: TGCGCCAGCAGCCAAGTAGTTCGGAGCAATCAGCCCCAGCATTTT
J: TRBJ2-2; size: once; V: TRBV7-8; D: NA; CDR3: CASSLGWGDSSNTGELFF; DNA: TGTGCCAGCAGCTTGGGGTGGGGGGACTCCTCGAACACCGGGGAGCTGTTTTTT
J: TRBJ2-5; size: NA; V: TRBV5-6; D: TRBD2; CDR3: CASSLELLAGGPSETQYF; DNA: TGTGCCAGCAGCTTGGAATTACTAGCGGGGGGGCCGAGTGAGACCCAGTACTTC
J: TRBJ2-3; size: NA; V: TRBV4-2; D: TRBD2; CDR3: CASSHNSGGPPDF; DNA: TGTGCCAGCAGCCACAATAGCGGGGGGCCCCCAGATTTT
J: TRBJ2-2; size: NA; V: TRBV5-4; D: NA; CDR3: CASSLESTGELFF; DNA: TGTGCCAGCAGCTTGGAGAGCACCGGGGAGCTGTTTTTT
J: TRBJ2-7; size: NA; V: TRBV4-1; D: NA; CDR3: CASSPREANEQYF; DNA: TGCGCCAGCAGCCCGAGGGAGGCCAACGAGCAGTACTTC
J: TRBJ1-2; size: few; V: TRBV11-2; D: TRBD1; CDR3: CASSSGQAIYYGYTF; DNA: TGTGCCAGCAGCTCGGGACAGGCGATTTACTATGGCTACACCTTC
J: TRBJ1-1; size: NA; V: TRBV7-9; D: NA; CDR3: CASLGFFEGEAFF; DNA: TGTGCCAGCCTTGGTTTTTTCGAGGGTGAAGCTTTCTTT
J: TRBJ2-1; size: few; V: TRBV4-1; D: NA; CDR3: CASSQGGFNEQFF; DNA: TGCGCCAGCAGCCAAGGCGGGTTCAATGAGCAGTTCTTC
J: TRBJ2-2; size: NA; V: TRBV15; D: TRBD1; CDR3: CATSRPRRQGSTGELFF; DNA: TGTGCCACCAGCAGACCTCGCCGACAGGGGAGCACCGGGGAGCTGTTTTTT
J: TRBJ2-2; size: NA; V: TRBV28; D: TRBD1; CDR3: CASSRTGAYTGELFF; DNA: TGTGCCAGCAGCAGGACAGGGGCTTACACCGGGGAGCTGTTTTTT
J: TRBJ2-1; size: NA; V: TRBV30; D: NA; CDR3: CAWSRINPSSYNEQFF; DNA: TGTGCCTGGAGTCGAATTAACCCCAGCTCCTACAATGAGCAGTTCTTC
J: TRBJ1-5; size: NA; V: TRBV30; D: TRBD1; CDR3: CAWSVGGTGNQPQHF; DNA: TGTGCCTGGAGTGTAGGGGGGACAGGCAATCAGCCCCAGCATTTT
J: TRBJ2-1; size: NA; V: TRBV7-6; D: NA; CDR3: CASSLAILAASVYNEQFF; DNA: TGTGCCAGCAGCTTAGCTATTTTAGCGGCTAGCGTCTACAATGAGCAGTTCTTC
J: TRBJ2-7; size: NA; V: TRBV7-6; D: TRBD1; CDR3: CASSPEDRAPQQYF; DNA: TGTGCCAGCAGCCCAGAGGACAGGGCCCCCCAGCAGTACTTC
J: TRBJ2-2; size: NA; V: TRBV19; D: NA; CDR3: CASSLDSLTGELFF; DNA: TGTGCCAGTAGTTTGGACAGTCTCACCGGGGAGCTGTTTTTT
J: TRBJ1-4; size: few; V: TRBV5-4; D: NA; CDR3: CASSPYGGGEKLFF; DNA: TGTGCCAGCAGCCCCTACGGTGGGGGTGAAAAACTGTTTTTT
J: TRBJ2-3; size: once; V: TRBV20-1; D: TRBD2; CDR3: CSARGLAGVIPTDTQYF; DNA: TGCAGTGCTAGGGGGCTAGCGGGAGTGATCCCCACAGATACGCAGTATTTT
J: TRBJ1-1; size: NA; V: TRBV3-1; D: NA; CDR3: CASSLQYTEAFF; DNA: TGTGCCAGCAGCTTACAGTACACTGAAGCTTTCTTT
J: TRBJ2-1; size: NA; V: TRBV12-3/TRBV12-4; D: TRBD2; CDR3: CASSLRGLAVSPEQFF; DNA: TGTGCCAGCAGTTTACGTGGACTAGCGGTCAGTCCTGAGCAGTTCTTC
J: TRBJ2-1; size: NA; V: TRBV27; D: NA; CDR3: CASSLTGLTYNEQFF; DNA: TGTGCCAGCAGTTTGACAGGCCTTACTTACAATGAGCAGTTCTTC
J: TRBJ1-3; size: NA; V: TRBV27; D: NA; CDR3: CASRTRRGAGNTIYF; DNA: TGTGCCAGCAGGACAAGACGTGGTGCTGGAAACACCATATATTTT
J: TRBJ2-7; size: once; V: TRBV7-6; D: TRBD1; CDR3: CASSSGQGEDYEQYF; DNA: TGTGCCAGCAGCTCCGGACAGGGAGAGGACTACGAGCAGTACTTC
J: TRBJ2-6; size: few; V: TRBV7-9; D: NA; CDR3: CASSLFGGVLTF; DNA: TGTGCCAGCAGCTTATTCGGAGGCGTCCTGACTTTC
J: TRBJ2-1; size: few; V: TRBV5-4; D: TRBD2; CDR3: CASSLGTSGADEQFF; DNA: TGTGCCAGCAGCTTAGGCACTAGCGGGGCCGATGAGCAGTTCTTC
J: TRBJ1-1; size: NA; V: TRBV5-5; D: NA; CDR3: CASSLPPALPYTEAFF; DNA: TGTGCCAGCAGCTTACCACCCGCCTTACCTTACACTGAAGCTTTCTTT
J: TRBJ1-5; size: NA; V: TRBV12-3/TRBV12-4; D: NA; CDR3: CASSLAGSQPQHF; DNA: TGTGCCAGCAGTTTGGCAGGAAGCCAGCCCCAGCATTTT
J: TRBJ1-5; size: few; V: TRBV19; D: TRBD1; CDR3: CASRPGTGNQPQHF; DNA: TGTGCCAGTAGGCCCGGGACAGGCAATCAGCCCCAGCATTTT
J: TRBJ1-2; size: NA; V: TRBV5-1; D: TRBD1; CDR3: CASSLAGTGEVDGYTF; DNA: TGCGCCAGCAGCTTGGCCGGGACAGGGGAGGTCGATGGCTACACCTTC
J: TRBJ2-1; size: NA; V: TRBV11-2; D: NA; CDR3: CASSLDSKLNEQFF; DNA: TGTGCCAGCAGCTTAGATAGCAAATTGAATGAGCAGTTCTTC
J: TRBJ1-1; size: NA; V: TRBV28; D: NA; CDR3: CASLDRMNTEAFF; DNA: TGTGCCAGCCTAGACAGGATGAACACTGAAGCTTTCTTT
J: TRBJ1-5; size: NA; V: TRBV6-2/TRBV6-3; D: NA; CDR3: CATTRGNQPQHF; DNA: TGTGCCACCACGAGGGGGAATCAGCCCCAGCATTTT
J: TRBJ2-5; size: NA; V: TRBV12-3/TRBV12-4; D: NA; CDR3: CASSLALHKQETQYF; DNA: TGTGCCAGCAGTTTGGCACTCCACAAGCAAGAGACCCAGTACTTC
J: TRBJ1-2; size: NA; V: TRBV11-2; D: NA; CDR3: CASSQRQYGYTF; DNA: TGTGCCAGCAGCCAGAGACAGTATGGCTACACCTTC
J: TRBJ1-2; size: NA; V: TRBV29-1; D: NA; CDR3: CSVERTDGYGYTF; DNA: TGCAGCGTTGAGCGGACGGATGGGTATGGCTACACCTTC
J: TRBJ2-6; size: NA; V: TRBV18; D: NA; CDR3: CASSPPDARGTDGANVLTF; DNA: TGTGCCAGCTCACCACCGGATGCCAGGGGCACTGATGGGGCCAACGTCCTGACTTTC
J: TRBJ2-7; size: once; V: TRBV7-6; D: NA; CDR3: CASSLGQGLMNEQYF; DNA: TGTGCCAGCAGCTTGGGACAAGGATTAATGAACGAGCAGTACTTC
J: TRBJ2-1; size: NA; V: TRBV11-2; D: TRBD1; CDR3: CASSSRDRGYNEQFF; DNA: TGTGCCAGCAGCTCCCGGGACAGGGGGTACAATGAGCAGTTCTTC
J: TRBJ1-4; size: NA; V: TRBV29-1; D: NA; CDR3: CSVLDNRNEKLFF; DNA: TGCAGCGTCTTGGACAACCGTAATGAAAAACTGTTTTTT
J: TRBJ2-2; size: NA; V: TRBV7-2; D: NA; CDR3: CASGSRRMNTGELFF; DNA: TGTGCCAGCGGATCGAGACGGATGAACACCGGGGAGCTGTTTTTT
J: TRBJ2-3; size: NA; V: TRBV4-1; D: NA; CDR3: CASSQVLGVLADTQYF; DNA: TGCGCCAGCAGCCAAGTTCTGGGGGTTTTGGCAGATACGCAGTATTTT
J: TRBJ2-3; size: NA; V: TRBV27; D: NA; CDR3: CASSFGGHTDTQYF; DNA: TGTGCCAGCAGTTTTGGGGGGCACACAGATACGCAGTATTTT
J: TRBJ1-2; size: NA; V: TRBV4-3; D: NA; CDR3: CASSQDVTRWTVSNYGYTF; DNA: TGCGCCAGCAGCCAAGATGTCACCCGGTGGACGGTTTCCAACTATGGCTACACCTTC